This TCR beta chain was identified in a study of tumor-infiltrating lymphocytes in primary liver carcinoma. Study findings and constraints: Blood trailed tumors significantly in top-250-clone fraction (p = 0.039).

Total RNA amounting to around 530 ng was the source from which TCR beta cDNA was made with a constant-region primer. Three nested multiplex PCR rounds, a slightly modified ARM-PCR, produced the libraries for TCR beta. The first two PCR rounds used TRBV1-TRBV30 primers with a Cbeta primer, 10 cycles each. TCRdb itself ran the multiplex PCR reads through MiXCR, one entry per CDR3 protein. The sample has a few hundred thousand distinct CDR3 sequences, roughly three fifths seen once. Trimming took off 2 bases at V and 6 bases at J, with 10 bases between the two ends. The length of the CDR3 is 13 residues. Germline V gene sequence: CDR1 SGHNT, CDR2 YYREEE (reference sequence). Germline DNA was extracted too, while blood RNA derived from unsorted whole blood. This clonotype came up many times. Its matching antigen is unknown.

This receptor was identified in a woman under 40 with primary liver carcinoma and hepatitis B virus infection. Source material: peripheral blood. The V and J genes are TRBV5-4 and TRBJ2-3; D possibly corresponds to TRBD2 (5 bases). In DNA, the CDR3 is TGTGCCAGCAGCTTTGCGGGCGGGGATACGCAGTATTTT. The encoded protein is CASSFAGGDTQYF.